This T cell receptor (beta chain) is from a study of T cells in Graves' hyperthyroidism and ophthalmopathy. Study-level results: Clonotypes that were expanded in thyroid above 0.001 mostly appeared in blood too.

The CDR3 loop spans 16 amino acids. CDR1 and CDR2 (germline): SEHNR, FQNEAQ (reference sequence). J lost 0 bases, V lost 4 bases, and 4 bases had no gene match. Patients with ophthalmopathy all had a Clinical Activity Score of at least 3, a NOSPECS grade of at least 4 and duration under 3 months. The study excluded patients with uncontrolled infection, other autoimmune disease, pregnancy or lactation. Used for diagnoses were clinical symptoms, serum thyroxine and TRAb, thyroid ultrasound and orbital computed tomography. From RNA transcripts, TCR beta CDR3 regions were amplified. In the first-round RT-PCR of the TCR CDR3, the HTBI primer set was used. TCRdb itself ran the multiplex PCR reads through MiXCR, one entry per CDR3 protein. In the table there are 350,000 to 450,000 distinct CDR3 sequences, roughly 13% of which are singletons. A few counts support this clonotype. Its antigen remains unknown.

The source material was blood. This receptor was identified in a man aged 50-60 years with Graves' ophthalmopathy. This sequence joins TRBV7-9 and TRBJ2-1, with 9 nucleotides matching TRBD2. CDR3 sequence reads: CASSSLSGGSYNEQFF. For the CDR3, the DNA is TGTGCCAGCAGCTCTCTTAGCGGGGGCTCCTACAATGAGCAGTTCTTC.